This T cell receptor (beta chain) was profiled in a study of blood T cell repertoires in COVID-19. Background on the study: Material from acute and convalescent COVID-19 was sourced from the United States, Italy and Spain. From T cells, B-cell-depleted T cells, or PBMCs came the material, which was cDNA or gDNA.

Authors' processing steps: Reference gene primers were amplified, and this amplification served to estimate nucleated cell counts. TCRdb keeps only in-frame clones here, not all; method: immunoSEQ multiplex PCR. That table furnishes V, J and clone size, whereas the DNA furnished D and trimming. The sample holds tens of thousands of clones; over 75% are singletons and the top ten take approximately 4.7%. Per the germline V gene, CDR1 is KGHSH and CDR2 is LQKENI. CDR3 length: 13 residues. V was clipped by 2 bases and J by 5 bases, with 10 bases between them. This clone came up once. The chain uses TRBV18 and TRBJ2-7, with D possibly being TRBD2 (6 bases). The sequence was collected from a human donor in a cohort sampled during active COVID-19. Sequenced material: peripheral blood. DNA for the CDR3: TGTGCCAGCTCACCAGCGGGGTTAGACGAGCAGTACTTC. Residues: CASSPAGLDEQYF.